These T cell receptor beta chains were read from a single sample in a study of blood T cell repertoires in COVID-19. Sequencing used immunoSEQ multiplex PCR; TCRdb keeps in-frame clones, though not all of them. The table includes around 200,000 clones, around 82% detected once. Material: peripheral blood. Receptor source: a human donor with acute or convalescent COVID-19. The donor label of this sample is uncertain. The CDR3 runs from the conserved cysteine through the conserved F or W. Some rows mark clone size as missing; the rest say once, few, many or name a class of expanded clone.

NA,TRBV19,TRBJ2-2,CASSHQGWELFF
NA,TRBV6-1,TRBJ2-1,CASSDLGSGRARVYEQFF
NA,TRBV20-1,TRBJ2-1,CSATDANGRGLGNEQFF
NA,TRBV19,TRBJ1-5,CASSPNTYQPQHF
NA,TRBV6-1,TRBJ1-2,CASSDPDGGRAAAHYGYTF
few,TRBV30,TRBJ1-6,CAWRYSRRASNSPLHF
NA,TRBV28,TRBJ1-6,CAITQAWNSPLHF
once,TRBV28,TRBJ2-3,CASSFAPRTSGPSTDTQYF
NA,TRBV28,TRBJ2-2,CASRPEGEWTGELFF
NA,TRBV5-8,TRBJ2-1,CASSPFGGHHEQFF
NA,TRBV18,TRBJ1-5,CASSPEQGRGDQPQHF
NA,TRBV2,TRBJ2-7,CASSEDRGEYEQYF
NA,TRBV28,TRBJ2-1,CASSQMAGPSSYNEQFF
NA,TRBV6-5,TRBJ1-5,CASKWTGDFRQPQHF
NA,TRBV5-1,TRBJ2-3,CASSLDGGSSTDTQYF
NA,TRBV5-6,TRBJ2-3,CASSLSPPRDTQYF